This T cell receptor (beta chain) stems from a study of cytomegalovirus exposure and HLA in healthy donors. Germline values: CDR1 DFQATT, CDR2 SNEGSKA (reference sequence). The CDR3 loop spans 11 amino acids. V was clipped by 3 bases and J by 3 bases, with 6 bases between them. This clone turned up a few times. It was with 60 Vbeta and 13 Jbeta primers that the PCR ran. Profiled with immunoSEQ multiplex PCR; TCRdb holds only in-frame clones, not every one. This table holds about 250,000 clones, about 75% found once. The chain carries TRBV20-1 and TRBJ2-7; tentatively, D is TRBD2 (5 bases). The specimen was PBMCs. The clonotype was recovered from a female donor in good health and CMV-seronegative. The CDR3 is CSASRGYEQYF. CDR3 nucleotide sequence: TGCAGTGCTAGCCGGGGCTACGAGCAGTACTTC.